In this sample, the clone carrying this T cell receptor beta chain turned up many times. As the template, RNA transcripts were used to amplify TCR beta CDR3 regions. Scientists carried out first-round RT-PCR using HTBI primers and then a second-round multiplex PCR. TCRdb called the multiplex PCR reads again in MiXCR, with one record for every CDR3 protein. Of hundreds of thousands of distinct CDR3 sequences in the sample, 21% were seen once. This sample is part of a study of Graves' ophthalmopathy and Graves' hyperthyroidism. V shed 2 bases and J 7 bases; nucleotides not matched to a gene: 5. CDR3 length: 14 amino acids. Looked up from germline, CDR1 is MDHEN and CDR2 is SYDVKM.

The chain joins TRBV28 to TRBJ1-5; 7 bases map to TRBD1. This TCR was recovered from a woman aged 18-29 years with stable Graves' hyperthyroidism. The specimen was peripheral blood. CDR3 coding DNA: TGTGCCAGCAGTTTACGACAGGGTATGCAGCCCCAGCATTTT. Translated: CASSLRQGMQPQHF.